The present TCR beta chain was sequenced within a study of blood T cell repertoires in COVID-19. Profiling relied on immunoSEQ multiplex PCR, and the TCRdb table lists in-frame clones only, not all of them. In the table there are some 200,000 clones, about 80% of which are singletons. The CDR3 loop spans 15 amino acids. Trimming took off 11 bases at V and 0 bases at J, with 14 bases between the two ends. Germline values: CDR1 ENHRY, CDR2 SYGVKD. The specimen was peripheral blood. This chain connects TRBV10-3 to TRBJ1-6, with unresolved D. The source of this sequence is a woman younger than 45 who had recovered from COVID-19. DNA of the CDR3: TGTGCCTCCCCCTGGCGGAGCTCCTATAATTCACCCCTCCACTTT. It codes for CASPWRSSYNSPLHF.